The 16 T cell receptor beta chains below were found in one sample sequenced in a study of blood T cell repertoires in COVID-19. Sequenced by immunoSEQ multiplex PCR; TCRdb stores in-frame clones only, minus some. This table has about 410,000 clones, 70% to 90% appearing once. The sample comprised peripheral blood. These receptors were collected from a woman aged 35 to 49 with COVID-19, enrolled during active disease.

This clone was counted only a few times. This chain connects TRBV4-3 to TRBJ1-5, with a possible D match to TRBD1 (5 bases). The V and J ends lost 0 bases and 6 bases respectively, with 12 bases between them. Germline values: CDR1 LGHNA, CDR2 YSLEER. The CDR3 contains 15 residues. CDR3 loop: CASSQEAGSGQPQHF. The CDR3 DNA reads as TGCGCCAGCAGCCAAGAGGCAGGGTCGGGTCAGCCCCAGCATTTT.

CDR3 bases: TGTGCCAGCAGTTTAGGACAGGGGGCTTCCACCGGGGAGCTGTTTTTT. This encodes CASSLGQGASTGELFF. The chain joins TRBV28 to TRBJ2-2, with TRBD1 matching 11 bases. V was clipped by 2 bases and J by 4 bases; unmatched bases: 3. This CDR3 has 16 residues. Germline CDR1 MDHEN, CDR2 SYDVKM.

This sequence joins TRBV28 and TRBJ1-1, with D maybe TRBD1 (5 bases). Between the trimmed V and J ends, which lost 11 bases and 5 bases, there was a span of 27 bases. This CDR3 contains 16 residues. Germline assignment: CDR1 MDHEN and CDR2 SYDVKM. CDR3 region: CAGRDRGRGTGTEAFF. The DNA of the CDR3 is TGTGCCGGGAGAGACCGGGGGAGGGGAACTGGAACTGAAGCTTTCTTT. Full variable domain (remainder filled in from reference TRBV28 and TRBJ1-1): DVKVTQSSRYLVKRTGEKVFLECVQDMDHENMFWYRQDPGLGLRLIYFSYDVKMKEKGDIPEGYSVSREKKERFSLILESASTNQTSMYLCAGRDRGRGTGTEAFFGQGTRLTVV.

The chain recombines TRBV27 with TRBJ2-7, with D uncertain. Trimming removed 3 bases at V and 0 bases at J, with 6 bases between. Germline V gene data show CDR1 as MNHEY and CDR2 as SMNVEV (reference sequence). The CDR3 spans 13 residues. Here the CDR3 DNA reads TGTGCCAGCAGTTTTCTAAGCTCCTACGAGCAGTACTTC. Amino acids: CASSFLSSYEQYF.

Only one count was recorded for this clone. The chain is built from TRBV5-5 and TRBJ1-2, with TRBD1 as a possible D gene (5 bases). Trimming removed 4 bases at V and 4 bases at J, with 14 bases between. Germline V gene sequence: CDR1 SGHKS, CDR2 YYEKEE (reference sequence). The CDR3 is made up of 14 amino acids. The CDR3 nucleotides are TGTGCCAGCAGCGTGGGAAGCAGGGTCTATGGCTACACCTTC. It yields the protein CASSVGSRVYGYTF.

This clone was detected once. V and J are TRBV19 and TRBJ1-1; D is possibly TRBD1 (5 bases). Germline V gene lookup returns CDR1 LNHDA and CDR2 SQIVND (reference sequence). V was cut by 10 bases and J by 0 bases, with 15 bases left in between. The CDR3 totals 14 residues. The CDR3 loop reads CATNPRGLNTEAFF. The CDR3, as DNA: TGTGCCACCAATCCGCGGGGGTTGAACACTGAAGCTTTCTTT.

This chain uses TRBV30 with TRBJ2-7, with a weak D call TRBD1 (5 bases). The CDR3 is 12 amino acids. Germline CDR1 reads GTSNPN; CDR2 reads SVGIG (reference sequence). V lost 4 bases and J lost 5, with 12 bases in between. The CDR3, as DNA: TGTGCCTGGATGTGGGGCCCTCACGAGCAGTACTTC. Residues: CAWMWGPHEQYF.

This chain uses TRBV4-1 with TRBJ2-5; 9 nucleotides agree with TRBD1. Germline-derived CDR1 and CDR2 are MGHRA and YSYEKL. Trimming at V came to 1 base and at J to 0 bases, leaving 15 bases not matched to a gene. The CDR3 extends over 20 amino acids. In DNA, the CDR3 is TGCGCCAGCAGCCAAGTACTGGGGGGACAGGGCCCTTTCTACCAAGAGACCCAGTACTTC. Translation gives CASSQVLGGQGPFYQETQYF.

The chain carries TRBV15 and TRBJ2-5; no definite D call. V was pared by 1 base and J by 7 bases, with 10 bases between. CDR3 length equals 13 residues. Germline V lookup: CDR1 LNHNV, CDR2 YYDKDF (reference sequence). This chain's CDR3 is CATSRGPTGTQYF. DNA for the CDR3: TGTGCCACCAGCAGAGGACCCACGGGGACCCAGTACTTC.

In this sample, this clone turned up once. This chain joins TRBV24-1 and TRBJ2-3; unclear D gene. Germline V lookup: CDR1 KGHDR, CDR2 SFDVKD. Trimming removed 9 bases from V and 2 bases from J, with 11 bases in between. The CDR3 totals 13 residues. The CDR3 DNA reads as TGTGCCACCTACGACGGAGACACAGATACGCAGTATTTT. As protein: CATYDGDTDTQYF.

The chain has TRBV30 and TRBJ1-2, with D uncertain. The CDR3 contains 12 residues. Germline V gene data show CDR1 as GTSNPN and CDR2 as SVGIG (reference sequence). The V gene lost 5 bases and the J gene lost 1 base, with 8 bases spanning the gap. As DNA, the CDR3 is TGTGCCTGGCAGAGGGTTAACTATGGCTACACCTTC. Translating gives CAWQRVNYGYTF.

The CDR3 here is CASSVAQGRADTQYF. CDR3 bases: TGTGCCAGCAGCGTAGCTCAGGGAAGGGCAGATACGCAGTATTTT. The V and J genes are TRBV9 and TRBJ2-3; D may be TRBD1 (5 bases). Germline CDR1 is SGDLS and CDR2 is YYNGEE. V dropped 0 bases and J dropped 4 bases, with 12 bases sitting between them. The CDR3 is 15 residues long. Using reference TRBV9 and TRBJ2-3 for the parts outside the CDR3, the full variable domain is DSGVTQTPKHLITATGQRVTLRCSPRSGDLSVYWYQQSLDQGLQFLIQYYNGEERAKGNILERFSAQQFPDLHSELNLSSLELGDSALYFCASSVAQGRADTQYFGPGTRLTVL.

This chain joins TRBV11-2 and TRBJ2-5, with 9 nucleotides matching TRBD2. The germline V gene has CDR1 SGHAT and CDR2 FQNNGV. The CDR3 consists of 13 residues. V lost 3 bases to trimming and J lost 4 bases; unmatched junction nucleotides: 0. The CDR3 is CASSFSGGETQYF. The CDR3 nucleotides are TGTGCCAGCAGCTTTAGCGGGGGAGAGACCCAGTACTTC.

The rearrangement uses TRBV7-9 and TRBJ1-1; D perhaps matches TRBD1 (6 bases). The CDR3 sequence is 15 residues long. Trimming shortened V by 4 bases and J by 3 bases, and 15 bases separated the two germline ends. Germline assignment: CDR1 SEHNR and CDR2 FQNEAQ (reference sequence). DNA of the CDR3: TGTGCCAGCAGCTCTCCAGGGGCGGGCGACACTGAAGCTTTCTTT. Protein: CASSSPGAGDTEAFF.

This sequence joins TRBV5-4 and TRBJ1-1; 9 bases fit TRBD1. Trimming at V came to 1 base and at J to 11 bases, leaving 3 bases not matched to a gene. The length of the CDR3 is 12 residues. Germline lookup yields CDR1 SGHNT and CDR2 YYREEE (reference sequence). CDR3 in amino acids: CASSLRDREAFF. CDR3 DNA: TGTGCCAGCAGCTTGCGGGACAGGGAGGCTTTCTTT.

This chain connects TRBV6-4 to TRBJ2-1; 9 nucleotides match TRBD2. Per germline, CDR1 MRHNA and CDR2 SNTAGT. J gave up 0 bases and V 5 bases, and 2 bases lay outside the gene matches. This CDR3 comprises 15 residues. CDR3 amino acids: CASSMTSGSYNEQFF. In nucleotides, the CDR3 is TGTGCCAGCAGTATGACTAGCGGCTCCTACAATGAGCAGTTCTTC.